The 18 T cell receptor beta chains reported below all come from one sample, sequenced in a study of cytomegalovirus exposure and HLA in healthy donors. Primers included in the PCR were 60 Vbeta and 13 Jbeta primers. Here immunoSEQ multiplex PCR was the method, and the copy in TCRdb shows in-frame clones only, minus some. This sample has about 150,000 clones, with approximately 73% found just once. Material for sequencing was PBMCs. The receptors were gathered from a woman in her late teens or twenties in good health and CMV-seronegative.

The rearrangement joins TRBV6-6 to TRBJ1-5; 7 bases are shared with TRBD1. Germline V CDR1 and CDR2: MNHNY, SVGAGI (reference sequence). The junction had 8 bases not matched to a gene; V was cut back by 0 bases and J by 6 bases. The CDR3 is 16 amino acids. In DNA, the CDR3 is TGTGCCAGCAGTTACTCGAGGGGCAGGGGGAGTCAGCCCCAGCATTTT. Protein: CASSYSRGRGSQPQHF.

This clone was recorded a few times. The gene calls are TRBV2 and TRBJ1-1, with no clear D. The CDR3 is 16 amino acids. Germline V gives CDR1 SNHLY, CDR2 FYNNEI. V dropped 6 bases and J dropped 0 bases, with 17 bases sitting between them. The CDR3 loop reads CASRAVPLYMNTEAFF. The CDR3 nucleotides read TGTGCCAGCAGGGCGGTCCCCCTATACATGAACACTGAAGCTTTCTTT.

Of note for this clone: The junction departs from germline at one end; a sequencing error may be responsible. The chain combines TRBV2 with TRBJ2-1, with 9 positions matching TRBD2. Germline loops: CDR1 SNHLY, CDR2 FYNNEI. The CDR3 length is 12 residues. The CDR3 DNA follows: TGTGCCAGCAGTGAATTGGGGCGGGGGGGCCTCTTC. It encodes CASSELGRGGLF.

The CDR3 coding sequence is TGTGCCTGGAGTCCCGGGGAGACCCAGTACTTC. Encoded protein: CAWSPGETQYF. The chain has TRBV30 and TRBJ2-5; D gene uncertain. Germline lookup yields CDR1 GTSNPN and CDR2 SVGIG (reference sequence). V gave up 2 bases and J gave up 5 bases, with 6 bases separating them. The CDR3 is 11 amino acids.

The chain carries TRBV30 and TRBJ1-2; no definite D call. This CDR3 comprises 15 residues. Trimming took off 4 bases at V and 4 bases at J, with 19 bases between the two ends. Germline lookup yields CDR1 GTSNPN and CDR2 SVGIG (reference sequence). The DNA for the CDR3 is TGTGCCTGGATCCCCTTGAGGTTAAGCGGCTATGGCTACACCTTC. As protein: CAWIPLRLSGYGYTF.

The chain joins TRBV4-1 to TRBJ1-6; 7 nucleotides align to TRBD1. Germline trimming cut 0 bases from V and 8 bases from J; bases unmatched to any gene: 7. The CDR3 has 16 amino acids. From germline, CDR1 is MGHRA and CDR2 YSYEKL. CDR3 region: CASSQDEGASHSPLHF. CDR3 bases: TGCGCCAGCAGCCAAGACGAGGGGGCTTCCCATTCACCCCTCCACTTT.

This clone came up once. The CDR3 loop is CASWGGGDNQPQHF. The CDR3 DNA sequence: TGTGCCAGCTGGGGTGGCGGGGACAATCAGCCCCAGCATTTT. J is TRBJ1-5 and V is TRBV21-1. TRBV21-1 is termed a pseudogene. This CDR3 spans 14 amino acids.

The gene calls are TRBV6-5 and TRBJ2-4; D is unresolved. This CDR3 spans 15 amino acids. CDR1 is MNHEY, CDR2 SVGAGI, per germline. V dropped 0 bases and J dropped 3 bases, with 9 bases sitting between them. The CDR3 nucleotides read TGTGCCAGCAGTTACTCGCGCGAGTACAAAAACATTCAGTACTTC. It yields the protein CASSYSREYKNIQYF.

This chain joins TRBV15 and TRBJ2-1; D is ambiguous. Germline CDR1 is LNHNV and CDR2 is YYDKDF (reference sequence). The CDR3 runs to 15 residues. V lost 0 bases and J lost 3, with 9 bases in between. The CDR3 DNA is TGTGCCACCAGCAGAGATTTGGCAGGCTACAATGAGCAGTTCTTC. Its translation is CATSRDLAGYNEQFF.

In DNA form, the CDR3 reads TGTGCCAGCTCCCGATCTCAGACAGGCAACACTGAAGCTTTCTTT. Translating gives CASSRSQTGNTEAFF. This chain connects TRBV18 to TRBJ1-1, with D tentatively TRBD1 (6 bases). CDR1 and CDR2 (germline): KGHSH, LQKENI. The CDR3 is 15 residues long. Trimming left V 6 bases short and J 2 bases short, with 16 bases between.

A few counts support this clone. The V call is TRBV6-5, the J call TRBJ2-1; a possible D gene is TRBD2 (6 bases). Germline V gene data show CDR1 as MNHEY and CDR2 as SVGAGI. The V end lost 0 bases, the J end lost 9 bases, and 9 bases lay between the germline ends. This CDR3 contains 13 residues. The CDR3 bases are TGTGCCAGCAGTTACTCCCCCGGGGGTGAGCAGTTCTTC. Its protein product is CASSYSPGGEQFF.

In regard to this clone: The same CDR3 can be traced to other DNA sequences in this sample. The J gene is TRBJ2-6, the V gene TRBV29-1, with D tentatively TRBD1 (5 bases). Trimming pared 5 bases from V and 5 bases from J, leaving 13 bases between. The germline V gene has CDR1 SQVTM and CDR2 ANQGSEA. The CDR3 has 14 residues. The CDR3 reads CSVTNQGWANVLTF. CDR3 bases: TGCAGCGTTACGAACCAGGGTTGGGCCAACGTCCTGACTTTC.

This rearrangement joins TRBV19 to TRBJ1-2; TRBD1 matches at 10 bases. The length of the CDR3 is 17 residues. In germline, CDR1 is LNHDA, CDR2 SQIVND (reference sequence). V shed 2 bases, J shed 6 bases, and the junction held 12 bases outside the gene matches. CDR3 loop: CASSIPSWGTGVHGYTF. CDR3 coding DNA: TGTGCCAGTAGTATACCTTCATGGGGGACAGGGGTTCATGGCTACACCTTC.

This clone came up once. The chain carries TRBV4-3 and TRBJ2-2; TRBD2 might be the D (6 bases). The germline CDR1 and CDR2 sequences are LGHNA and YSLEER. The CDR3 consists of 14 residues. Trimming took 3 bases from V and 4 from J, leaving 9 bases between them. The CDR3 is CASSHGTLTGELFF. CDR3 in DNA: TGCGCCAGCAGCCATGGGACTCTCACCGGGGAGCTGTTTTTT.

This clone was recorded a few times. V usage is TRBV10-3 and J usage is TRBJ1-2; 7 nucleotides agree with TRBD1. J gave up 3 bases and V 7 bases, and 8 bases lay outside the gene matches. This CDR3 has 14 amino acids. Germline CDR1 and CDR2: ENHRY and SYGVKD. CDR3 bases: TGTGCCATCAAAAAGAGGGGGCGGGACTATGGCTACACCTTC. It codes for CAIKKRGRDYGYTF.

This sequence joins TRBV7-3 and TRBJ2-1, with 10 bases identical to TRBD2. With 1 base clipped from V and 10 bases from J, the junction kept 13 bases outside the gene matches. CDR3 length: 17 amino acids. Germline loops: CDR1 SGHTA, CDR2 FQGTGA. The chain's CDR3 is CASSLRPSGGPLVEQFF. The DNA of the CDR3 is TGTGCCAGCAGCTTAAGACCTAGCGGGGGACCACTTGTAGAGCAGTTCTTC.

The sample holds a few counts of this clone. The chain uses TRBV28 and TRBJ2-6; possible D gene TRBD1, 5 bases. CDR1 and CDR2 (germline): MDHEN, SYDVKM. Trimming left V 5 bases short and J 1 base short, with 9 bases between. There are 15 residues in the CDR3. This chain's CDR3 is CASSTRTSGANVLTF. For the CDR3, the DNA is TGTGCCAGCAGTACCCGGACATCTGGGGCCAACGTCCTGACTTTC.

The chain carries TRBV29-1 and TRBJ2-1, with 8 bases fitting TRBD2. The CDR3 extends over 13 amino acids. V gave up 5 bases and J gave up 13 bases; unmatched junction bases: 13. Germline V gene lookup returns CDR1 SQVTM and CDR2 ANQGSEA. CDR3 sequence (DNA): TGCAGCGTTCGCCCACTAGCGGAGACACGTCAGTTCTTC. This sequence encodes CSVRPLAETRQFF.